This TCR beta chain was retrieved from a study of tumor and adjacent non-tumor tissue in lung cancer. Study details: There were around 11 adenocarcinoma, 2 squamous cell carcinoma and 1 small cell lung cancer cases. The study, taken as a whole, reports: Tumor tissue had significantly higher TCR diversity than normal lung. In normal lung, the top 100 clones were significantly more dominant than in tumor.

A modified ARM-PCR protocol with three rounds of nested PCR amplified TCRbeta. In TCRdb, the multiplex PCR reads were re-called with MiXCR into one record per CDR3 protein. The sample comprises roughly 150,000 distinct CDR3 sequences, around 65% of which are singletons, and about 20% rests with the top ten. Germline CDR1 and CDR2: MGHRA and YSYEKL. V dropped 3 bases and J dropped 8 bases, with 11 bases sitting between them. This CDR3 is built from 13 residues. The template was RNA from unsorted bulk tissue. This clonotype was observed a handful of times. Its antigen is currently unknown. The TCR comes from a man between 60 and 70 years old with small cell lung cancer. Sequencing used lung tumor tissue. The chain recombines TRBV4-1 with TRBJ2-1; D is possibly TRBD1 (5 bases). CDR3 region: CASSHQGSHEQFF. The CDR3 bases are TGCGCCAGCAGCCATCAGGGCTCGCATGAGCAGTTCTTC.